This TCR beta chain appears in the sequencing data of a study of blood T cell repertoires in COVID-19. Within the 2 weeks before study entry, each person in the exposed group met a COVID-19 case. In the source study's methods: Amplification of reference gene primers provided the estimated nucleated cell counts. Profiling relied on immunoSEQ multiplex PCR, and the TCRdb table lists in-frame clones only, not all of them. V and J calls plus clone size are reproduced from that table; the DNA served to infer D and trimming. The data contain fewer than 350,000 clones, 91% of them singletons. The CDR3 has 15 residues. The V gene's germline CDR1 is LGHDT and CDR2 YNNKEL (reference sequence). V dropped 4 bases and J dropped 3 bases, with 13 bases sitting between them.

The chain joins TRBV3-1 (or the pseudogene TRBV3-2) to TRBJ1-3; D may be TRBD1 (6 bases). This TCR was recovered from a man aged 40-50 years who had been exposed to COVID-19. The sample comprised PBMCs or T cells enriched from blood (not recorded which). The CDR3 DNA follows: TGTGCCAGCAGCCCGAGGGGGGGAGGTGGAAACACCATATATTTT. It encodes CASSPRGGGGNTIYF.